What follows are 26 T cell receptor beta chains derived from one specimen sequenced in a study of T cell repertoires in aging, cancer and after chemotherapy. A mixed TRB-A/B primer pool amplified rearranged TRB by multiplex touch-down PCR. TCRdb re-analysed the multiplex PCR reads in MiXCR, keeping a single row per CDR3 protein. The sample lists approximately 9,500 distinct CDR3 sequences, 25% to 30% seen once, with roughly 1.3% in the top ten. Peripheral blood genomic DNA, not sorted cells or RNA, was the template. The specimen sequenced was blood. The receptors originated from a human donor in good health.

The chain joins TRBV12-3 or TRBV12-4 to TRBJ2-1; no reliable D call. Trimming cost V 0 bases and J 0 bases, with 12 bases left between them. There are 17 residues in the CDR3. The CDR3 DNA follows: TGTGCCAGCAGTTTAGCGACCTACCTCAGCTCCTACAATGAGCAGTTCTTC. Protein sequence: CASSLATYLSSYNEQFF.

There are a few counts of this clonotype. The chain is built from TRBV19 and TRBJ2-2; 11 positions agree with TRBD2. The trim removed 6 bases at V and 5 bases at J, leaving 5 bases unmatched. The CDR3 is 15 amino acids. Germline loops: CDR1 LNHDA, CDR2 SQIVND (reference sequence). The CDR3 reads CASRPGTSGTGELFF. CDR3 bases: TGTGCCAGTAGGCCCGGGACTAGCGGTACCGGGGAGCTGTTTTTT.

This clonotype was found once. A much larger clone lies a single base off, so this may be a read error. This chain uses TRBV30 with TRBJ1-4; 7 nucleotides match TRBD1. The CDR3 has 13 residues. CDR1 GTSNPN and CDR2 SVGIG come from the germline V gene (reference sequence). V trimming: 0 bases; J trimming: 9 bases; junction bases outside the gene matches: 4. CDR3 nucleotide sequence: TGTGCCTGGAGTGTCGGGACAGCAAAAAAACTGTTTTTT. Amino acids: CAWSVGTAKKLFF.

A word on this clonotype: A single base separates this from a much larger clone, so it may be a read error. The CDR3 loop is CSAIRPSSYEQYF. In nucleotides, the CDR3 is TGCAGTGCTATTAGACCTAGCTCCTACGAGCAGTACTTC. The chain uses TRBV20-1 and TRBJ2-7; D is unresolved. In germline, CDR1 is DFQATT, CDR2 SNEGSKA (reference sequence). This CDR3 spans 13 amino acids. The germline V and J ends were trimmed by 4 bases and 0 bases, with 10 bases remaining between them.

This clonotype was seen more than once but under ten times. This sequence joins TRBV20-1 and TRBJ1-5, with D perhaps TRBD1 (5 bases). The germline gives CDR1 DFQATT, CDR2 SNEGSKA (reference sequence). This CDR3 contains 15 residues. V shed 1 base and J shed 2 bases, with 12 bases lying between them. The CDR3 region has the DNA TGCAGTGCTAGAGCTGGAGGGGCAGGCAATCAGCCCCAGCATTTT. Its translation is CSARAGGAGNQPQHF.

This clonotype was observed once. The chain carries TRBV5-1 and TRBJ2-5; D is unresolved. CDR1 and CDR2 (germline): SGHRS, YFSETQ. This CDR3 region has 16 residues. Trimming stripped 0 bases from V and 2 bases from J, with 14 bases between. The DNA for the CDR3 is TGCGCCAGCAGCTTGGCAGTGGCAGGTTGGCAAGAGACCCAGTACTTC. Residues: CASSLAVAGWQETQYF.

The rearrangement links TRBV6-6 to TRBJ2-4; 12 nucleotides agree with TRBD1. V was pared by 8 bases and J by 2 bases, with 10 bases of the junction left unmatched. The CDR3 length is 17 residues. CDR1 MNHNY and CDR2 SVGAGI come from the germline V gene (reference sequence). This chain's CDR3 is CASSRGTGGETKNIQYF. CDR3 nucleotides: TGTGCCAGCTCCCGAGGGACAGGGGGCGAAACCAAAAACATTCAGTACTTC.

This chain joins TRBV19 and TRBJ2-1, with 7 bases fitting TRBD2. The CDR3 consists of 15 residues. Trimming cost V 1 base and J 6 bases; bases outside gene matches: 6. Germline V gene sequence: CDR1 LNHDA, CDR2 SQIVND (reference sequence). The DNA for the CDR3 is TGTGCCAGTAGTATAGGTAGCGGGCTAACCAATGAGCAGTTCTTC. As protein: CASSIGSGLTNEQFF.

V usage is TRBV30 and J usage is TRBJ2-6; D possibly corresponds to TRBD2 (7 bases). The germline CDR1 and CDR2 sequences are GTSNPN and SVGIG (reference sequence). There are 15 residues in the CDR3. V shed 5 bases and J shed 4 bases, with 15 bases lying between them. DNA for the CDR3: TGTGCCTGGGGGGGGGGGGCGCAAGGGGCCAACGTCCTGACTTTC. Translated, it gives CAWGGGAQGANVLTF.

In its sample, this clonotype was seen a few times. This chain joins TRBV10-3 and TRBJ2-3, with a weak D call TRBD1 (5 bases). CDR1 ENHRY and CDR2 SYGVKD come from the germline V gene. V was clipped by 0 bases and J by 1 base, with 5 bases between them. This CDR3 is 14 amino acids long. The CDR3 bases are TGTGCCATCAGTGAGTCCAGGGGCACAGATACGCAGTATTTT. Translated, it gives CAISESRGTDTQYF.

This chain links TRBV25-1 with TRBJ2-2; D gene uncertain. CDR3 length: 14 amino acids. The germline gives CDR1 MGHDK, CDR2 SYGVNS. The V end was cut by 2 bases, the J end by 3 bases, with 7 bases between. Here the CDR3 DNA reads TGTGCCAGCAGTGAACACGGAGACACCGGGGAGCTGTTTTTT. Protein: CASSEHGDTGELFF.

This clonotype qualifies as medium-sized. This chain links TRBV19 with TRBJ1-5; D is unresolved. The CDR3 is made up of 16 amino acids. Looked up from germline, CDR1 is LNHDA and CDR2 is SQIVND (reference sequence). With 3 bases removed from V and 0 bases from J, the gap between germline ends came to 12 bases. This CDR3 is CASSISSFGSNQPQHF. DNA of the CDR3: TGTGCCAGTAGTATCTCCTCGTTCGGTAGCAATCAGCCCCAGCATTTT.

This clonotype is medium-sized in the sample. The V and J genes are TRBV6-5 and TRBJ1-4, with 11 positions matching TRBD1. CDR3 length: 18 residues. Germline values: CDR1 MNHEY, CDR2 SVGAGI. The trim removed 2 bases at V and 8 bases at J, leaving 13 bases unmatched. Here the CDR3 reads CASSYGQGASIMREKLFF. The CDR3 nucleotides are TGTGCCAGCAGTTACGGACAGGGGGCGTCAATAATGAGGGAAAAACTGTTTTTT.

The J gene is TRBJ2-2, the V gene TRBV7-3; D perhaps matches TRBD1 (5 bases). V lost 1 base to trimming and J lost 1 base, with 7 bases between them. This CDR3 comprises 15 residues. The germline CDR1 and CDR2 sequences are SGHTA and FQGTGA. The CDR3 sequence is CASSLIQGNTGELFF. The DNA of the CDR3 is TGTGCCAGCAGCTTAATTCAGGGGAACACCGGGGAGCTGTTTTTT.

This clonotype is medium-sized by share. This chain links TRBV29-1 with TRBJ2-7; D is uncertain. Trimming stripped 5 bases from V and 6 bases from J, with 14 bases between. The CDR3 is 12 residues long. Germline loops: CDR1 SQVTM, CDR2 ANQGSEA. CDR3 bases: TGCAGCGTTTCCGAATGGCCTCCCGAGCAGTACTTC. This codes for CSVSEWPPEQYF.

By sample share, this clonotype is medium-sized. The rearrangement links TRBV6-5 to TRBJ1-1, with unresolved D. The CDR3 loop spans 12 amino acids. The germline V and J ends were trimmed by 6 bases and 6 bases, with 11 bases remaining between them. Germline CDR1 and CDR2: MNHEY and SVGAGI. The CDR3 DNA is TGTGCCAGCAGCACTTACCGTGCTGAAGCTTTCTTT. Protein product: CASSTYRAEAFF.

This chain links TRBV2 with TRBJ1-2, with 9 bases fitting TRBD1. With V trimmed by 7 bases and J by 4 bases, 13 bases remained unmatched. There are 16 residues in the CDR3. Per germline, CDR1 SNHLY and CDR2 FYNNEI. This chain's CDR3 is CASNPRQGVIGYGYTF. The DNA for the CDR3 is TGTGCCAGCAACCCCAGACAGGGGGTTATCGGCTATGGCTACACCTTC.

By its share, this clonotype is medium-sized. V gene TRBV20-1 combines with J gene TRBJ1-2; 9 bases map to TRBD1. The CDR3 is 13 residues long. Germline lookup yields CDR1 DFQATT and CDR2 SNEGSKA (reference sequence). Trimming at V came to 5 bases and at J to 8 bases, leaving 9 bases not matched to a gene. DNA of the CDR3: TGCAGTGCTCCATCCGGGACAGGGACGGGCTACACCTTC. Translated, it gives CSAPSGTGTGYTF.

Comment on this clonotype: Since a much larger clone is just one base distant, this may be a read error. V usage is TRBV6-6 and J usage is TRBJ2-3; D possibly corresponds to TRBD1 (6 bases). Trimming stripped 5 bases from V and 5 bases from J, with 17 bases between. Looked up from germline, CDR1 is MNHNY and CDR2 is SVGAGI (reference sequence). The CDR3 sequence is 15 residues long. CDR3 nucleotides: TGTGCCAGCAGTGCGACAGGTTGGAGAGAAGATACGCAGTATTTT. It specifies CASSATGWREDTQYF.

Of note for this clonotype: A much larger clone is a single base away; this may be a read error. V is TRBV20-1 and J is TRBJ1-2; maybe TRBD1 (5 bases). Deletions cut 4 bases from V and 10 bases from J, with 10 bases between. The V gene's germline CDR1 is DFQATT and CDR2 SNEGSKA (reference sequence). This CDR3 contains 10 residues. The chain's CDR3 is CSATQGVYTF. In DNA form, the CDR3 reads TGCAGTGCTACGCAGGGTGTCTACACCTTC.

This clonotype came up a few times. This chain connects TRBV5-6 to TRBJ2-5, with D maybe TRBD2 (5 bases). The CDR3 loop spans 14 amino acids. Trimming shortened V by 0 bases and J by 1 base, and 7 bases separated the two germline ends. Germline lookup yields CDR1 SGHDT and CDR2 YYEEEE. This CDR3 reads CASSLELVQETQYF. The DNA for the CDR3 is TGTGCCAGCAGCTTGGAACTAGTCCAAGAGACCCAGTACTTC.

This clonotype is judged medium-sized. The chain links TRBV29-1 to TRBJ1-4, with TRBD1 as a possible D gene (5 bases). The CDR3 is 15 residues long. V shed 5 bases and J shed 5 bases, with 18 bases lying between them. CDR1 and CDR2 from the germline V gene are SQVTM and ANQGSEA. CDR3 loop: CSVLTVRDWNEKLFF. As DNA, the CDR3 is TGCAGCGTTTTGACTGTGAGGGACTGGAATGAAAAACTGTTTTTT.

This clonotype is judged medium-sized. The chain is built from TRBV29-1 and TRBJ2-1; D call uncertain. Trimming removed 4 bases at V and 1 base at J, with 8 bases between. The germline V gene has CDR1 SQVTM and CDR2 ANQGSEA. The CDR3 is 13 amino acids. The CDR3, as DNA: TGCAGCGTTGCGACCAGGTCCTACAATGAGCAGTTCTTC. Translated: CSVATRSYNEQFF.

By share, this clonotype counts as medium-sized. V usage is TRBV20-1 and J usage is TRBJ1-2; D possibly corresponds to TRBD1 (5 bases). V lost 4 bases and J lost 7, with 7 bases in between. The CDR3 length is 10 residues. From germline, CDR1 is DFQATT and CDR2 SNEGSKA (reference sequence). CDR3 in amino acids: CSATQGGYTF. For the CDR3, the DNA is TGCAGTGCTACGCAGGGTGGCTACACCTTC.

This clonotype rates as medium-sized. The rearrangement uses TRBV27 and TRBJ2-7; D is undetermined. Deletions cut 5 bases from V and 2 bases from J, with 13 bases between. Germline lookup yields CDR1 MNHEY and CDR2 SMNVEV (reference sequence). This CDR3 has 14 amino acids. CDR3 sequence (DNA): TGTGCCAGCAGTGCCGGTGGGAACACCTACGAGCAGTACTTC. It translates to CASSAGGNTYEQYF.

This sequence joins TRBV27 and TRBJ1-5; no clear D gene. The germline V and J ends were trimmed by 1 base and 5 bases, with 12 bases remaining between them. Per the germline V gene, CDR1 is MNHEY and CDR2 is SMNVEV (reference sequence). This CDR3 is 15 amino acids long. The CDR3 reads CASSLWVGSYQPQHF. The DNA for the CDR3 is TGTGCCAGCAGTTTATGGGTCGGCAGTTATCAGCCCCAGCATTTT.